The 21 T cell receptor beta chains below were found in one sample sequenced in a study of Graves' ophthalmopathy and Graves' hyperthyroidism. Amplifying from RNA transcripts, the study obtained TCR beta CDR3 regions. HTBI-primed RT-PCR formed the first round, and a multiplex PCR formed the second. TCRdb ran MiXCR on the multiplex PCR reads and lists one entry per CDR3 protein. In the table there are hundreds of thousands of distinct CDR3 sequences, 22% of which are singletons. Material: peripheral blood. Every receptor here comes from a woman aged 18-29 years with stable Graves' hyperthyroidism. Some clones in this sample may be carry-over from other donors' samples.

This clonotype has ten or more counts. The chain recombines TRBV6-1 with TRBJ1-1, with a weak D call TRBD1 (5 bases). CDR1 is MNHNS and CDR2 is SASEGT in the germline V gene. Trimming shortened V by 7 bases and J by 1 base, and 13 bases separated the two germline ends. The CDR3 contains 14 residues. CDR3 residues: CASIVSQANTEAFF. In DNA form, the CDR3 reads TGTGCCAGCATTGTTTCACAGGCGAACACTGAAGCTTTCTTT.

V usage is TRBV7-8 and J usage is TRBJ1-6; a possible D gene is TRBD1 (5 bases). Germline V gene data show CDR1 as SGHVS and CDR2 as FQNEAQ. V gave up 5 bases and J gave up 10 bases, with 18 bases separating them. The CDR3 length is 15 residues. The CDR3 DNA sequence: TGTGCCAGCAGCCAAAGACAGTCGGTAGCGTCACCCCTCCACTTT. Protein product: CASSQRQSVASPLHF.

This clonotype has ten or more counts. This chain uses TRBV28 with TRBJ2-5, with D possibly TRBD2 on 5 matching bases. Between the trimmed V and J ends, which lost 5 bases and 4 bases, there was a span of 11 bases. CDR1 is MDHEN, CDR2 SYDVKM, per germline. This CDR3 has 13 residues. The CDR3, as DNA: TGTGCCAGCAGTATAAGAGGGTCAGAGACCCAGTACTTC. Residues: CASSIRGSETQYF.

This clonotype was found many times. The rearrangement links TRBV5-1 to TRBJ1-2; perhaps TRBD1 as D (5 bases). The CDR3 runs to 13 residues. Germline CDR1 reads SGHRS; CDR2 reads YFSETQ. Trimming shortened V by 1 base and J by 6 bases, and 10 bases separated the two germline ends. The CDR3 here is CASSLLGDHGYTF. In DNA form, the CDR3 reads TGCGCCAGCAGCTTGCTAGGGGACCATGGCTACACCTTC.

The J gene is TRBJ2-2, the V gene TRBV5-1, with D possibly being TRBD1 (6 bases). V lost 1 base and J 7 bases, leaving 17 bases between the germline ends. Germline assignment: CDR1 SGHRS and CDR2 YFSETQ. CDR3 length: 16 amino acids. CDR3 residues: CASSLWTGQVYGELFF. CDR3 coding DNA: TGCGCCAGCAGCTTGTGGACGGGACAAGTTTACGGGGAGCTGTTTTTT. Full variable domain (missing parts from reference TRBV5-1 and TRBJ2-2): KAGVTQTPRYLIKTRGQQVTLSCSPISGHRSVSWYQQTPGQGLQFLFEYFSETQRNKGNFPGRFSGRQFSNSRSEMNVSTLELGDSALYLCASSLWTGQVYGELFFGEGSRLTVL.

The chain couples TRBV6-1 to TRBJ2-7; the D gene is possibly TRBD1 (6 bases). Germline CDR1 and CDR2: MNHNS and SASEGT. The CDR3 has 13 residues. The V gene lost 8 bases and the J gene lost 3 bases, with 14 bases spanning the gap. Here the CDR3 DNA reads TGTGCCAGCGTCCGGGACACCTACTACGAGCAGTACTTC. Translated: CASVRDTYYEQYF.

The genes are TRBV11-2 and TRBJ2-5; the D gene is possibly TRBD2 (6 bases). In germline, CDR1 is SGHAT, CDR2 FQNNGV. The CDR3 is made up of 16 amino acids. V gave up 5 bases and J gave up 7 bases, with 23 bases separating them. The CDR3 here is CASSPPWQALGGTQYF. The CDR3 nucleotides are TGTGCCAGCAGCCCTCCCTGGCAGGCCCTGGGGGGGACCCAGTACTTC.

This clonotype was observed a handful of times. The chain carries TRBV3-1 and TRBJ2-6; 8 bases line up with TRBD1. Trimming took 0 bases from V and 4 from J; bases not matched to a gene: 11. The germline CDR1 and CDR2 sequences are LGHDT and YNNKEL (reference sequence). The CDR3 runs 19 residues. CDR3 amino acids: CASSQDFGQGISGANVLTF. The CDR3 nucleotides are TGTGCCAGCAGCCAAGATTTCGGACAGGGCATATCAGGGGCCAACGTCCTGACTTTC.

This clonotype was seen ten or more times. This chain connects TRBV27 to TRBJ2-7; TRBD2 matches at 9 bases. CDR1 is MNHEY, CDR2 SMNVEV, per germline (reference sequence). This CDR3 is 15 amino acids long. Trimming took 3 bases from V and 4 from J; bases not matched to a gene: 7. Here the CDR3 reads CASSFSASGVYEQYF. The CDR3, as DNA: TGTGCCAGCAGTTTTAGCGCTAGCGGGGTATACGAGCAGTACTTC.

This clonotype was observed many times. The chain uses TRBV6-2 or TRBV6-3 and TRBJ1-5; TRBD1 matches at 10 bases. V lost 2 bases and J lost 5; bases outside the gene matches: 3. The CDR3 totals 15 residues. Germline CDR1 and CDR2: MNHEY and SVGEGT. The CDR3, as DNA: TGTGCCAGCAGTTACCTCGGGACAGGGGATCAGCCCCAGCATTTT. This translates into CASSYLGTGDQPQHF.

This clonotype has more than one count but fewer than ten. The V and J genes are TRBV6-1 and TRBJ2-5; D possibly uses TRBD1 or TRBD2 (5 bases each). This CDR3 has 14 residues. Germline-derived CDR1 and CDR2 are MNHNS and SASEGT. V was clipped by 6 bases and J by 2 bases, with 13 bases between them. CDR3 nucleotide sequence: TGTGCCAGCAGACCCCGGGGCAGACAAGAGACCCAGTACTTC. This sequence encodes CASRPRGRQETQYF.

The sample holds a few counts of this clonotype. A single base separates this from a much larger clone, so it may be a read error. The chain links TRBV19 to TRBJ2-7, with TRBD1 identical over 11 bases. Germline V gene sequence: CDR1 LNHDA, CDR2 SQIVND (reference sequence). The V and J ends lost 0 bases and 3 bases, in that order; junction bases with no gene match: 4. CDR3 length: 16 residues. CDR3 nucleotides: TGTGCCAGTAGTATAGACCCGGGACAGGGGGGCTACGAGCAGTACTTC. Translating gives CASSIDPGQGGYEQYF.

In its sample, this clonotype was seen many times. The V gene is TRBV27, the J gene TRBJ2-4; D uncertain. The CDR3 loop spans 14 amino acids. V dropped 10 bases and J dropped 0 bases, with 13 bases sitting between them. CDR1 is MNHEY and CDR2 is SMNVEV in the germline V gene (reference sequence). The CDR3 loop is CATQQSLAKNIQYF. The CDR3 region has the DNA TGTGCCACGCAGCAGTCACTAGCCAAAAACATTCAGTACTTC.

This clonotype occurred many times. The chain couples TRBV6-1 to TRBJ1-6, with 7 bases aligning to TRBD1. Germline V CDR1 and CDR2: MNHNS, SASEGT. This CDR3 is built from 15 residues. The trim removed 6 bases at V and 0 bases at J, leaving 2 bases unmatched. The DNA of the CDR3 is TGTGCCAGCAGAGGGGACAGCTCCTATAATTCACCCCTCCACTTT. This codes for CASRGDSSYNSPLHF.

This clonotype was seen many times. The CDR3 sequence: CASSSGQNEAFF. In DNA form, the CDR3 reads TGTGCCAGCAGCTCGGGACAGAATGAAGCTTTCTTT. The genes are TRBV12-3 or TRBV12-4 and TRBJ1-1, with TRBD1 identical over 7 bases. Losses at the gene ends were 6 bases for V and 7 bases for J; bases not matched to a gene: 5. This CDR3 comprises 12 residues.

This clonotype turned up a few times. V is TRBV11-2 and J is TRBJ2-7; TRBD2 agrees at 11 bases. The length of the CDR3 is 17 residues. Per germline, CDR1 SGHAT and CDR2 FQNNGV. Trimming cost V 2 bases and J 5 bases; bases outside gene matches: 11. CDR3 loop: CASSLTSGGPRGNEQYF. The CDR3 DNA follows: TGTGCCAGCAGCTTAACTAGCGGGGGACCGCGGGGAAACGAGCAGTACTTC. The full variable domain, with the rest looked up from reference TRBV11-2 and TRBJ2-7, is EAGVAQSPRYKIIEKRQSVAFWCNPISGHATLYWYQQILGQGPKLLIQFQNNGVVDDSQLPKDRFSAERLKGVDSTLKIQPAKLEDSAVYLCASSLTSGGPRGNEQYFGPGTRLTVT.

Points on this clonotype: A much larger clone differs from this one at a single base, so this may be a read error. This chain joins TRBV2 and TRBJ2-2, with 7 bases lining up with TRBD1. The J segment lost 7 bases and the V segment lost 6 bases, leaving 5 bases of the junction unmatched. CDR1 SNHLY and CDR2 FYNNEI come from the germline V gene. The CDR3 is 13 residues long. The CDR3 here is CASSNRGIGELFF. The CDR3 DNA sequence: TGTGCCAGCAGCAACAGGGGCATCGGGGAGCTGTTTTTT.

There are many counts of this clonotype. CDR3 sequence: CASSSSNGELFF. DNA for the CDR3: TGTGCCAGCAGCTCTTCTAACGGGGAGCTGTTTTTT. The chain links TRBV12-3 or TRBV12-4 to TRBJ2-2; D remains unclear. Trimming shortened V by 6 bases and J by 7 bases, and 9 bases separated the two germline ends. The CDR3 contains 12 residues.

The chain links TRBV12-3 or TRBV12-4 to TRBJ2-7; D may be TRBD1 (8 bases). V shed 7 bases and J shed 4 bases, with 17 bases lying between them. This CDR3 spans 14 amino acids. The CDR3, as DNA: TGTGCCAGCACCCGGACAGGGAGGGGGTACGAGCAGTACTTC. Protein: CASTRTGRGYEQYF.

The chain links TRBV24-1 to TRBJ2-5; tentative D call: TRBD1 (6 bases). Germline V gene lookup returns CDR1 KGHDR and CDR2 SFDVKD. The CDR3 totals 15 residues. V was shortened by 4 bases and J by 3 bases, with 14 bases between the two germline ends. The DNA of the CDR3 is TGTGCCACCAGTGAGCAACAGGGAATTAAAGAGACCCAGTACTTC. Protein sequence: CATSEQQGIKETQYF.

This clonotype was seen many times. J is TRBJ1-2 and V is TRBV5-4; TRBD1 might be the D (5 bases). Germline V CDR1 and CDR2: SGHNT, YYREEE (reference sequence). CDR3 length: 14 amino acids. The V end was cut by 4 bases, the J end by 6 bases, with 16 bases between. CDR3 nucleotide sequence: TGTGCCAGCAGCGCCAAAAGTATAGGGGATGGCTACACCTTC. It yields the protein CASSAKSIGDGYTF.